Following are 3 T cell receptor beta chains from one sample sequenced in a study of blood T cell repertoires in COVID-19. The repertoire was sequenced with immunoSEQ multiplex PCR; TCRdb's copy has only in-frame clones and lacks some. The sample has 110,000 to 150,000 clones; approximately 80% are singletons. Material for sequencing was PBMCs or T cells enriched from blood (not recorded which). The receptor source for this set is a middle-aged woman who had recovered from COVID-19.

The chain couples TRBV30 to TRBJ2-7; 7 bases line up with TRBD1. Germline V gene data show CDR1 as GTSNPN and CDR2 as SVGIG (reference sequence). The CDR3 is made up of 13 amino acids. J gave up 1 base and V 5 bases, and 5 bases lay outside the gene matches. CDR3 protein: CAWHRDSSYEQYF. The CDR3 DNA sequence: TGTGCCTGGCACCGGGACAGTTCCTACGAGCAGTACTTC.

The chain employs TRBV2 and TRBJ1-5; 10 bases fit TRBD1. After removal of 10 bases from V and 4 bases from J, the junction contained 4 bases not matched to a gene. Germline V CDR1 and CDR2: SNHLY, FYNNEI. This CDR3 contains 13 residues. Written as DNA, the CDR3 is TGTGCCATCTCGGGACAGGGGAATCAGCCCCAGCATTTT. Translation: CAISGQGNQPQHF.

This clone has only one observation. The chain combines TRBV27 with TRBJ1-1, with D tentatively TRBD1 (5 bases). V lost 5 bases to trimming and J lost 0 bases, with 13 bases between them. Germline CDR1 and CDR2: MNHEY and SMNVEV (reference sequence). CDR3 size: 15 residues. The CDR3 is CASSPTATLNTEAFF. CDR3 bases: TGTGCCAGCAGTCCGACAGCTACATTGAACACTGAAGCTTTCTTT.